This T cell receptor beta chain was found in a study of T cells in Graves' hyperthyroidism and ophthalmopathy. Study conclusions and caveats: Ophthalmopathy could be told apart from stable hyperthyroidism with a 13 V-J model.

It was RNA transcripts that yielded the amplified TCR beta CDR3 regions. First-round RT-PCR with HTBI primers amplified the TCR CDR3 region. TCRdb fed the multiplex PCR reads into MiXCR, producing one record per CDR3 protein. The sample yields approximately 690,000 distinct CDR3 sequences, around 20% seen once. Individuals with ophthalmopathy presented a Clinical Activity Score of at least 3, a NOSPECS grade of at least 4 and a duration under 3 months. Each diagnosis was grounded in clinical symptoms, serum thyroxine and TRAb, thyroid ultrasound, and orbital computed tomography. Remarks on this clonotype: Its target is unknown.

Germline values: CDR1 LGHDT, CDR2 YNNKEL (reference sequence). The CDR3 has 14 residues. Trimming cost V 4 bases and J 3 bases, with 12 bases left between them. The sequenced material came from blood. The origin of this receptor is a man younger than 45 with Graves' ophthalmopathy. This chain uses TRBV3-1 with TRBJ1-2; TRBD1 might be the D (6 bases). The DNA of the CDR3 is TGTGCCAGCAGCCTTTTGAGACAGGACTATGGCTACACCTTC. Protein sequence: CASSLLRQDYGYTF.